The rows below give T cell receptor beta chains drawn from one sample of a study of blood T cell repertoires in COVID-19. TCRdb keeps only in-frame clones here, not all; method: immunoSEQ multiplex PCR. The table has under 150,000 clones, approximately 86% seen once. The sequenced sample was PBMCs or T cells enriched from blood (not recorded which). The receptor set was obtained from a woman in her forties or fifties who had recovered from COVID-19. The CDR3 runs from the conserved cysteine through the conserved F or W. The D gene is left open where the match is weak. Clone size is given for some rows only: seen once, a few or many times, or a class if the clone is expanded.

d_call	clone_size	v_call	j_call	cdr3_aa	cdr3_nt
NA	NA	TRBV7-6	TRBJ2-1	CASSLARDNEQFF	TGTGCCAGCAGCTTAGCCAGGGACAATGAGCAGTTCTTC
NA	NA	TRBV5-8	TRBJ2-7	CASSLAVGEAYEQYF	TGTGCCAGCAGCTTGGCAGTGGGGGAGGCCTACGAGCAGTACTTC
NA	once	TRBV21-1	TRBJ2-3	CASSFPAGIHTDTQYF	TGTGCCAGCAGCTTCCCGGCGGGGATTCACACAGATACGCAGTATTTT
TRBD2	NA	TRBV5-4	TRBJ2-7	CASSWRGDSYEQYF	TGTGCCAGCAGCTGGCGGGGGGACTCCTACGAGCAGTACTTC
TRBD1	NA	TRBV3-1/TRBV3-2	TRBJ2-7	CASSPPGQVYEQYF	TGTGCCAGCAGCCCCCCTGGACAGGTCTACGAGCAGTACTTC
NA	NA	TRBV19	TRBJ1-1	CASGSADFAEAFF	TGTGCCAGTGGGTCTGCGGATTTCGCTGAAGCTTTCTTT
NA	few	TRBV27	TRBJ1-6	CASSLSQGINSPLHF	TGTGCCAGCAGTTTGAGTCAGGGAATTAATTCACCCCTCCACTTT
NA	NA	TRBV9	TRBJ1-2	CASSSFAGNYGYTF	TGTGCCAGCAGCTCGTTTGCAGGAAACTATGGCTACACCTTC
NA	NA	TRBV12-3/TRBV12-4	TRBJ1-2	CASSGGDGYTF	TGTGCCAGTTCCGGAGGTGATGGCTACACCTTC
NA	NA	TRBV15	TRBJ1-3	CATSRDRGFFSGNTIYF	TGTGCCACCAGCAGAGACAGAGGCTTTTTCTCTGGAAACACCATATATTTT
TRBD1	once	TRBV18	TRBJ1-6	CASSSDRGGYNSPLHF	TGTGCCAGCTCATCGGACAGGGGAGGTTATAATTCACCCCTCCACTTT
NA	NA	TRBV3-1/TRBV3-2	TRBJ2-7	CASSQGSGLTYEQYF	TGTGCCAGCAGCCAAGGTTCAGGGCTTACCTACGAGCAGTACTTC
NA	NA	TRBV7-8	TRBJ2-2	CASSPGTSEMLTGELFF	TGTGCCAGCAGCCCAGGGACTTCCGAGATGTTAACCGGGGAGCTGTTTTTT
TRBD2	NA	TRBV20-1	TRBJ2-1	CSASLLAGALYNEQFF	TGCAGTGCTAGTCTACTAGCGGGGGCCCTTTACAATGAGCAGTTCTTC
TRBD1	NA	TRBV7-2	TRBJ2-7	CASSYTSGTGGFNEQYF	TGTGCCAGCAGCTACACCTCCGGGACAGGGGGCTTCAACGAGCAGTACTTC
NA	few	TRBV18	TRBJ2-5	CASSLQKSQDQETQYF	TGTGCCAGCTCCCTCCAAAAGTCACAGGACCAAGAGACCCAGTACTTC
NA	NA	TRBV19	TRBJ1-5	CASSAQRGRVGNQPQHF	TGTGCCAGTAGTGCCCAACGCGGGCGGGTAGGCAATCAGCCCCAGCATTTT
TRBD1	NA	TRBV7-8	TRBJ2-3	CASTVYAATGGQDTQYF	TGTGCCAGCACCGTCTACGCGGCGACAGGGGGCCAAGATACGCAGTATTTT
NA	once	TRBV7-3	TRBJ1-6	CASSQSLPALHF	TGTGCCAGCAGCCAGTCATTGCCTGCTCTCCACTTT
NA	NA	TRBV2	TRBJ1-6	CASSGNKSPLHF	TGTGCCAGCAGTGGCAACAAATCTCCCCTCCACTTT
TRBD1	NA	TRBV3-1/TRBV3-2	TRBJ1-1	CASSQIGTGPNTEAFF	TGTGCCAGCAGCCAAATTGGGACAGGGCCGAACACTGAAGCTTTCTTT
NA	NA	TRBV30	TRBJ2-5	CAWTPGLGGEETQYF	TGTGCCTGGACTCCCGGGCTAGGGGGGGAAGAGACCCAGTACTTC
NA	once	TRBV5-1	TRBJ1-4	CASRVQGQGEKLFF	TGCGCCAGCCGAGTCCAGGGGCAAGGGGAAAAACTGTTTTTT
TRBD1	few	TRBV11-2	TRBJ2-7	CASSLEGTGATEQYF	TGTGCCAGCAGCTTAGAAGGGACAGGGGCAACCGAGCAGTACTTC
NA	NA	TRBV25-1	TRBJ1-2	CASSGAGPWYGYTF	TGTGCCAGCAGTGGGGCAGGGCCGTGGTATGGCTACACCTTC
NA	once	TRBV7-9	TRBJ2-1	CASSLALTTAWQFF	TGTGCCAGCAGCTTGGCCTTGACTACAGCTTGGCAGTTCTTC
NA	NA	TRBV25-1	TRBJ2-1	CASSPYNEQFF	TGTGCCAGCAGCCCTTACAATGAGCAGTTCTTC
NA	once	TRBV6-1	TRBJ1-1	CASKVQGGGTEAFF	TGTGCCAGCAAAGTACAGGGAGGGGGCACTGAAGCTTTCTTT
TRBD1	NA	TRBV6-5	TRBJ2-7	CASSGDSSREQYF	TGTGCCAGCAGCGGGGACAGCTCGAGGGAGCAGTACTTC
TRBD2	NA	TRBV6-4	TRBJ2-3	CASSDSPASGTTDTQYF	TGTGCCAGCAGTGACTCTCCGGCTAGCGGGACCACAGATACGCAGTATTTT
TRBD1	NA	TRBV14	TRBJ1-6	CASSPNRGNSPLHF	TGTGCCAGCAGCCCTAACAGGGGTAATTCACCCCTCCACTTT
NA	NA	TRBV5-6	TRBJ2-4	CASSRRPGDVTGNIQYF	TGTGCCAGCAGCAGAAGACCAGGGGATGTAACGGGAAACATTCAGTACTTC
NA	NA	TRBV27	TRBJ1-6	CASSYSGARTQVYNSPLHF	TGTGCCAGCAGTTATTCAGGGGCGCGGACCCAGGTCTATAATTCACCCCTCCACTTT
NA	NA	TRBV3-1/TRBV3-2	TRBJ1-2	CASSQETRYGYTF	TGTGCCAGCAGCCAAGAGACACGCTATGGCTACACCTTC
TRBD1	NA	TRBV19	TRBJ1-1	CASSSVDRFNTEAFF	TGTGCCAGTAGTTCAGTGGACAGGTTCAACACTGAAGCTTTCTTT
NA	NA	TRBV7-9	TRBJ1-2	CASSAPGVPGYTF	TGTGCCAGCAGCGCTCCAGGGGTACCTGGCTACACCTTC
TRBD2	NA	TRBV5-1	TRBJ2-7	CASSGGGSSYEQYF	TGCGCCAGCTCCGGGGGGGGGAGCTCCTACGAGCAGTACTTC
TRBD1	NA	TRBV7-3	TRBJ1-3	CASSLTGTGFGNTIYF	TGTGCCAGCAGCTTGACGGGGACAGGATTTGGAAACACCATATATTTT
NA	NA	TRBV5-1	TRBJ2-7	CASSRVLSYEQYF	TGCGCCAGCAGCCGGGTCCTCTCCTACGAGCAGTACTTC
NA	NA	TRBV7-2	TRBJ1-1	CASSSSNLIWAFF	TGTGCCAGCAGCTCCTCAAACCTAATCTGGGCTTTCTTT
TRBD1	NA	TRBV3-1/TRBV3-2	TRBJ2-7	CASSQQDRVLSEQYF	TGTGCCAGCAGCCAACAAGACAGGGTACTATCCGAGCAGTACTTC